Described below is a single TCR beta chain sequence and its context. Its antigen is not identified. These data are taken from a study of T cells expressing NK-cell markers. Study results and caveats: HCMV specificity of the expanded NKG2C+ T cell clones stayed unclear. These clonotypes also led the CD3+CD56-NKG2C+ fraction in a handful of donors.

TCRdb re-analyzed the 5' RACE reads; it lists each CDR3 protein once, without DNA. This listing includes more than 400,000 distinct CDR3 sequences. Sequenced sample: blood T cells: a sorted CD56 or NKG2C T cell subset, CD4+ or CD8+ T cells, or bulk PBMC T cells (not recorded which). The TCR originated in a woman aged 18 to 75 in good health.

CDR3 protein: CASSSWTGDNEQFF. The chain recombines TRBV7-6 with TRBJ2-1. The CDR3 is 14 amino acids. The germline CDR1 and CDR2 sequences are SGHVS and FNYEAQ.